This T cell receptor (beta chain) was sequenced in a study of CD8 T cells in Susac syndrome (dated by TCRdb to about 2019). About the full investigation: The study used repertoire sequencing to test whether antigen drove CD8+ T cell activation and differentiation in Susac syndrome. The clonality of the CD8+ T cell repertoire was compared across around twelve healthy donors, roughly 14 Susac syndrome patients and around 16 multiple sclerosis patients. The full study reports these points: The TCR sequencing and HLA analysis was acknowledged to have included a relatively small number of individuals.

Peripheral blood CD8+ and CD4+ T cells from healthy donors, Susac syndrome patients and multiple sclerosis patients were profiled using high-throughput TCR beta sequencing. Healthy donors were age- and sex-matched controls. Bulk CD8+ and CD4+ T cells were purified by magnetic negative isolation, while CD8+ TEMRA cells were enriched using FACS. Blood was drawn into EDTA tubes, processed within 24 hours, and PBMCs were isolated by density gradient centrifugation. PBMCs destined for TCR sequencing were cryopreserved in liquid nitrogen and later thawed in a 37 °C water bath. A purity of at least 90% was achieved for sorted or isolated CD4+, CD8+ and CD8+ TEMRA cells. RNA was extracted using the RNeasy kit, and roughly 0.5 to 1 ug of the RNA was reverse transcribed with random hexamers. TCR beta CDR3 regions were amplified with the immunoSEQ multiplex PCR assay covering 54 Vbeta and 13 Jbeta segments. PCR amplification bias was corrected using a synthetic template baseline for primer optimization and computational correction. In the paper's pipeline: Reads were annotated to V, D and J genes according to IMGT and were analyzed with immunoSEQ Analyzer, with only productive sequences retained. Clonality was computed as one minus Shannon entropy normalized by log2 of the number of productive unique sequences. Public and private clones were assessed among the 100 most prevalent clones of each patient and control. Clones were defined as Susac-specific when absent from the healthy and MS cohorts, from about 1,100 published viral clones and from other ImmuneACCESS disease sequences. The public reads were reanalyzed by TCRdb: fastp trimming at Q25, MiXCR alignment, in-frame beta chains only. Here each entry gathers all rows of one CDR3 protein and keeps the most common genes and DNA. TCRdb, rather than the study authors, made the V and J calls. The sample table contains 130,000 to 150,000 distinct CDR3 sequences; only one count was recorded for 94% of them. 0.25% to 0.3% of the sample belongs to the ten largest clones.

CDR3 length: 12 amino acids, cysteine to phenylalanine. The sequence is cut down to CDR3 DNA, 36 bases in frame from base 1. The germline V gene supplies CDR1 SQVTM and CDR2 ANQGSEA. V loses 4 bases, J loses 1 base, and the germline ends lie 7 bases apart. As concerns this clonotype: Its recognized antigen is unknown. No qualities accompany the bases; no much larger clone lies one base away.

The sequenced material came from CD8+ T cells from PBMCs. This chain joins TRBV29-1 to TRBJ1-1; no D gene call is confident. The clonotype originates from a human donor in good health. The CDR3 region has the sequence CSVAPGNTEAFF. The sequence in DNA is TGCAGCGTTGCGCCAGGGAACACTGAAGCTTTCTTT.